The 24 T cell receptor beta chains reported below all come from one sample, sequenced in a study of T cell responses to AZD1222 COVID-19 vaccine (dated by TCRdb to the early 2020s). The library was prepared using the immunoSEQ multiplex PCR assay. This is the immuneACCESS table as TCRdb keeps it, with only in-frame sequences that have V and J called. A part of the clones is gone; compared with another copy, unresolved V genes explain less than half, and the rest is unexplained. Counted in this sample were 100,000 to 150,000 clones; approximately 91% of them appeared once. The ten largest clones represent about 1.1% of the sample. The sample's time point, from its label and the paper: about 28 days (+/-7) after the second vaccine dose. The sample was peripheral blood, taken 28 days after the second AZD1222 dose. These receptor sequences come from an adult who received the AZD1222 COVID-19 vaccine.

The CDR3 bases are TGTGCCAGCAGCCAAGGCGGAAATGAGCAGTTCTTC. This encodes CASSQGGNEQFF. The chain recombines TRBV3-1 (or the pseudogene TRBV3-2) with TRBJ2-1; D remains unclear. Trimming removed 1 base at V and 7 bases at J, with 5 bases between. The CDR3 is 12 amino acids. CDR1 and CDR2 from the germline V gene are LGHDT and YNNKEL (reference sequence).

V and J are TRBV28 and TRBJ1-1; a weak D match, TRBD1 (5 bases). The CDR3 is made up of 14 amino acids. The V end was cut by 3 bases, the J end by 4 bases, with 12 bases between. Germline CDR1 is MDHEN and CDR2 is SYDVKM. The CDR3 coding sequence is TGTGCCAGCAGTTTTGGGGCTCTGGGCACTGAAGCTTTCTTT. Protein sequence: CASSFGALGTEAFF.

The genes are TRBV29-1 and TRBJ2-3; 9 nucleotides align to TRBD2. The CDR3 covers 14 residues. J was trimmed by 1 base and V by 4 bases; bases with no gene match: 3. Germline V gene lookup returns CDR1 SQVTM and CDR2 ANQGSEA. This CDR3 is CSVAAGGGTDTQYF. As DNA, the CDR3 is TGCAGCGTTGCCGCGGGAGGGGGCACAGATACGCAGTATTTT.

The V call is TRBV6-2 or TRBV6-3, the J call TRBJ1-2; D uncertain. V gave up 4 bases and J gave up 4 bases, with 19 bases separating them. CDR3 length: 16 amino acids. Germline-derived CDR1 and CDR2 are MNHEY and SVGEGT. The CDR3 loop reads CASSSLGLRATYGYTF. CDR3 nucleotide sequence: TGTGCCAGCAGTTCTCTAGGACTCCGTGCTACCTATGGCTACACCTTC.

The chain has TRBV5-6 and TRBJ2-7; D remains ambiguous. Per germline, CDR1 SGHDT and CDR2 YYEEEE. The length of the CDR3 is 15 residues. The V and J ends lost 2 bases and 0 bases respectively, with 12 bases between them. CDR3 bases: TGTGCCAGCAGCTTTAGAGTAACTTACTCCTACGAGCAGTACTTC. This translates into CASSFRVTYSYEQYF.

The chain recombines TRBV7-3 with TRBJ1-1; D unresolved. The V end lost 2 bases, the J end lost 1 base, and 8 bases lay between the germline ends. The CDR3 runs 14 residues. CDR1 and CDR2 from the germline V gene are SGHTA and FQGTGA. CDR3 sequence (DNA): TGTGCCAGCAGCTTACTGACAAGGAACACTGAAGCTTTCTTT. It translates to CASSLLTRNTEAFF.

The rearrangement links TRBV29-1 to TRBJ1-2, with unresolved D. CDR1 and CDR2 from the germline V gene are SQVTM and ANQGSEA. The CDR3 length is 12 residues. The CDR3 DNA reads as TGCAGTTTTTTTTCGTTGGGAGATGGCTACACCTTC. Translating it yields CSFFSLGDGYTF.

The chain links TRBV29-1 to TRBJ1-2, with 9 bases aligning to TRBD1. CDR3 length: 12 residues. Germline V gives CDR1 SQVTM, CDR2 ANQGSEA. J gave up 8 bases and V 7 bases, and 8 bases lay outside the gene matches. This CDR3 reads CSGTGQGGGYTF. In nucleotides, the CDR3 is TGCAGCGGGACGGGACAGGGAGGGGGCTACACCTTC.

V is TRBV3-1 (or the pseudogene TRBV3-2) and J is TRBJ1-3; 11 bases match TRBD1. Germline CDR1 is LGHDT and CDR2 is YNNKEL (reference sequence). J gave up 3 bases and V 4 bases, and 5 bases lay outside the gene matches. The CDR3 loop spans 16 amino acids. The CDR3 reads CASSRWTGGDGNTIYF. DNA of the CDR3: TGTGCCAGCAGCCGATGGACAGGGGGCGATGGAAACACCATATATTTT.

The chain uses TRBV18 and TRBJ2-5; 7 bases line up with TRBD2. V dropped 5 bases and J dropped 3; count of bases not matched to a gene: 6. Germline V gives CDR1 KGHSH, CDR2 LQKENI. CDR3 length: 14 amino acids. CDR3 nucleotides: TGTGCCAGCTCATCCGAGCGGGGAAAAGAGACCCAGTACTTC. As protein: CASSSERGKETQYF.

The chain couples TRBV2 to TRBJ1-5; D ambiguous. The CDR3 length is 14 residues. Germline assignment: CDR1 SNHLY and CDR2 FYNNEI. Deletions cut 6 bases from V and 0 bases from J, with 9 bases between. The CDR3 here is CASREINSNQPQHF. The CDR3 coding sequence is TGTGCCAGCAGGGAGATTAATAGCAATCAGCCCCAGCATTTT. The full variable domain, with the rest looked up from reference TRBV2 and TRBJ1-5, is EPEVTQTPSHQVTQMGQEVILRCVPISNHLYFYWYRQILGQKVEFLVSFYNNEISEKSEIFDDQFSVERPDGSNFTLKIRSTKLEDSAMYFCASREINSNQPQHFGDGTRLSIL.

This clone was seen only once. The chain is built from TRBV29-1 and TRBJ2-1; 7 bases fit TRBD2. The CDR3 length is 15 residues. Germline V lookup: CDR1 SQVTM, CDR2 ANQGSEA. Trimming removed 3 bases from V and 1 base from J; junction bases left unmatched: 6. The CDR3 DNA sequence: TGCAGCGTTGACGGCGGGAGAGGTTCCTACAATGAGCAGTTCTTC. Protein product: CSVDGGRGSYNEQFF.

The rearrangement uses TRBV10-3 and TRBJ2-5; D could derive from TRBD1 or TRBD2 (5 bases each). There are 12 residues in the CDR3. The germline V and J ends were trimmed by 0 bases and 13 bases, with 12 bases remaining between them. CDR1 ENHRY and CDR2 SYGVKD come from the germline V gene. CDR3 region: CAISESLRDPYF. Written as DNA, the CDR3 is TGTGCCATCAGTGAGTCCCTCCGGGACCCGTACTTC.

This sequence joins TRBV10-3 and TRBJ2-1; 12 bases are a match to TRBD1. The CDR3 runs 16 residues. Germline CDR1 is ENHRY and CDR2 is SYGVKD. The junction had 4 bases not matched to a gene; V was cut back by 1 base and J by 6 bases. CDR3 in DNA: TGTGCCATCAGTGAGTTAAGGGACAGGGGGCCCAATGAGCAGTTCTTC. Its translation: CAISELRDRGPNEQFF.

V usage is TRBV6-5 and J usage is TRBJ1-2, with D possibly TRBD1 on 6 matching bases. This CDR3 comprises 13 residues. Between the trimmed V and J ends, which lost 7 bases and 1 base, there was a span of 10 bases. Germline lookup yields CDR1 MNHEY and CDR2 SVGAGI. The CDR3 DNA is TGTGCCAGCATCGAGGGGGATAACTATGGCTACACCTTC. This codes for CASIEGDNYGYTF.

V and J are TRBV28 and TRBJ1-5; D not resolved. Trimming left V 1 base short and J 4 bases short, with 14 bases between. This CDR3 has 16 residues. The germline gives CDR1 MDHEN, CDR2 SYDVKM. This chain's CDR3 is CASSLLTRGGNQPQHF. The CDR3 DNA follows: TGTGCCAGCAGTTTATTGACTCGAGGTGGGAATCAGCCCCAGCATTTT.

The chain combines TRBV2 with TRBJ1-5; D is uncertain. Germline V gives CDR1 SNHLY, CDR2 FYNNEI. V was clipped by 7 bases and J by 4 bases, with 8 bases between them. The CDR3 is 12 amino acids. DNA of the CDR3: TGTGCCAGCACCTCGGGGAATCAGCCCCAGCATTTT. Protein product: CASTSGNQPQHF. Full variable domain (rest looked up from reference TRBV2 and TRBJ1-5): EPEVTQTPSHQVTQMGQEVILRCVPISNHLYFYWYRQILGQKVEFLVSFYNNEISEKSEIFDDQFSVERPDGSNFTLKIRSTKLEDSAMYFCASTSGNQPQHFGDGTRLSIL.

This clone has just a few counts. The V call is TRBV29-1, the J call TRBJ2-3, with a possible D match to TRBD1 (6 bases). Germline CDR1 SQVTM, CDR2 ANQGSEA. V was pared by 6 bases and J by 8 bases, with 21 bases between. The CDR3 runs to 14 residues. The CDR3 region has the DNA TGCAGCGTAAGGGACACCCAGGTCCCCGGTACGCAGTATTTT. This sequence encodes CSVRDTQVPGTQYF.

The V call is TRBV9, the J call TRBJ2-3; perhaps TRBD2 as D (7 bases). The CDR3 totals 14 residues. V was trimmed by 0 bases and J by 4 bases, leaving 9 bases between them. CDR1 SGDLS and CDR2 YYNGEE come from the germline V gene. In DNA form, the CDR3 reads TGTGCCAGCAGCGTAGGGGGGGGCCCAGATACGCAGTATTTT. Protein sequence: CASSVGGGPDTQYF.

The rearrangement joins TRBV19 to TRBJ2-7; D may correspond to TRBD1 or TRBD2 (5 bases each). Germline-derived CDR1 and CDR2 are LNHDA and SQIVND (reference sequence). Trimming left V 5 bases short and J 4 bases short, with 12 bases between. The CDR3 is 13 residues long. This chain's CDR3 is CASSVGRSYEQYF. The DNA for the CDR3 is TGTGCCAGTAGTGTGGGACGTTCGTACGAGCAGTACTTC. The full variable domain, completed using reference TRBV19 and TRBJ2-7, is DGGITQSPKYLFRKEGQNVTLSCEQNLNHDAMYWYRQDPGQGLRLIYYSQIVNDFQKGDIAEGYSVSREKKESFPLTVTSAQKNPTAFYLCASSVGRSYEQYFGPGTRLTVT.

Concerning this clone itself: In the same sample, other DNA sequences code for this CDR3. The chain joins TRBV7-3 to TRBJ2-1; 10 bases are a match to TRBD2. V lost 4 bases to trimming and J lost 4 bases; unmatched junction nucleotides: 4. Germline CDR1 is SGHTA and CDR2 is FQGTGA. The length of the CDR3 is 15 residues. DNA for the CDR3: TGTGCCAGCAGCTCCCGACTAGCGGGTTACAATGAGCAGTTCTTC. It is translated as CASSSRLAGYNEQFF.

The chain combines TRBV19 with TRBJ1-5; 7 bases map to TRBD1. This CDR3 spans 15 amino acids. The germline V gene encodes CDR1 LNHDA and CDR2 SQIVND (reference sequence). The J segment lost 1 base and the V segment lost 5 bases, leaving 5 bases of the junction unmatched. DNA for the CDR3: TGTGCCAGTAGTTGGGACAGTTACAGCAATCAGCCCCAGCATTTT. This translates into CASSWDSYSNQPQHF.

The chain has TRBV6-1 and TRBJ2-1, with D unresolved. Germline V gene sequence: CDR1 MNHNS, CDR2 SASEGT. This CDR3 comprises 13 residues. The V end lost 2 bases, the J end lost 7 bases, and 9 bases lay between the germline ends. The CDR3 DNA is TGTGCCAGCAGTGAAAGGTGGTGGAATGAGCAGTTCTTC. Its translation is CASSERWWNEQFF.

The chain carries TRBV5-4 and TRBJ2-4, with TRBD1 matching 7 bases. The J segment lost 0 bases and the V segment lost 3 bases, leaving 3 bases of the junction unmatched. There are 15 residues in the CDR3. Germline V gene data show CDR1 as SGHNT and CDR2 as YYREEE (reference sequence). CDR3 region: CASSSGGLAKNIQYF. CDR3 nucleotides: TGTGCCAGCAGCTCAGGGGGTTTAGCCAAAAACATTCAGTACTTC.